The rows below give T cell receptor beta chains drawn from one sample of a study of CD8 T cells in Susac syndrome. TCRdb re-derived calls from the immunoSEQ multiplex PCR reads in MiXCR, one entry per CDR3 protein. Among more than 40,000 distinct CDR3 sequences listed, roughly 93% were seen once. Sequencing was done on a sample of CD8+ T cells from PBMCs. The origin of the receptors is a human donor in good health. CDR3s include the opening cysteine and the closing phenylalanine or tryptophan. D genes are given only for firm matches. Where a row states a size, it is once, few, many or the class of an expanded clone; other rows omit it.

J gene: TRBJ2-1
V gene: TRBV29-1
D gene: TRBD2
clone size: NA
CDR3 DNA: TGCAGCGTTGGGGGACTAGCGGATATCTACAATGAGCAGTTCTTC
CDR3 protein: CSVGGLADIYNEQFF

J gene: TRBJ2-7
V gene: TRBV3-1
D gene: NA
clone size: NA
CDR3 DNA: TGTGCCAGCAGCCAAGCTATTAGCGGCTTTTCCTACGAGCAGTACTTC
CDR3 protein: CASSQAISGFSYEQYF

J gene: TRBJ1-5
V gene: TRBV7-2
D gene: NA
clone size: NA
CDR3 DNA: TGTGCCAGCAGCTTAGGAGGGGTGTTTGGTAATCAGCCCCAGCATTTT
CDR3 protein: CASSLGGVFGNQPQHF

J gene: TRBJ2-1
V gene: TRBV14
D gene: NA
clone size: NA
CDR3 DNA: TGTGCCAGCAGCCAAGTCGGCACCTACAATGAGCAGTTCTTC
CDR3 protein: CASSQVGTYNEQFF

J gene: TRBJ2-6
V gene: TRBV12-3/TRBV12-4
D gene: NA
clone size: NA
CDR3 DNA: TGTGCCATATTCGGAGGCGAGGTTGGGGCCAACGTCCTGACTTTC
CDR3 protein: CAIFGGEVGANVLTF

J gene: TRBJ2-7
V gene: TRBV5-1
D gene: NA
clone size: NA
CDR3 DNA: TGCGCCAGCACGGGCAGGGTCAACGAGCAGTACTTC
CDR3 protein: CASTGRVNEQYF

J gene: TRBJ2-7
V gene: TRBV29-1
D gene: TRBD1
clone size: NA
CDR3 DNA: TGCAGCGGCTGGGACAGGGTAGTTTACGAGCAGTACTTC
CDR3 protein: CSGWDRVVYEQYF

J gene: TRBJ2-5
V gene: TRBV3-1
D gene: TRBD2
clone size: NA
CDR3 DNA: TGTGCCAGCAGCCACCCAGTTGGGTGGGTAGCGGGACCGGCCGAAGAGACCCAGTACTTC
CDR3 protein: CASSHPVGWVAGPAEETQYF

J gene: TRBJ1-2
V gene: TRBV7-9
D gene: NA
clone size: NA
CDR3 DNA: TGTGCCAGCAGCTGGGGCTCACCTGATGGCTACACCTTC
CDR3 protein: CASSWGSPDGYTF

J gene: TRBJ2-3
V gene: TRBV13
D gene: TRBD2
clone size: NA
CDR3 DNA: TGTGCCAGCAGCTTATCAGAACTAGCGGGAGCAGATACGCAGTATTTT
CDR3 protein: CASSLSELAGADTQYF

J gene: TRBJ2-7
V gene: TRBV7-9
D gene: NA
clone size: NA
CDR3 DNA: TGTGCCAGCAGCTCTGTGGGACAACTCACCGAGCAGTACTTC
CDR3 protein: CASSSVGQLTEQYF

J gene: TRBJ2-7
V gene: TRBV12-3/TRBV12-4
D gene: NA
clone size: once
CDR3 DNA: TGTGCCAGCAGTTTAGGAGGCGCACCGAAGCAGTACTTC
CDR3 protein: CASSLGGAPKQYF

J gene: TRBJ1-4
V gene: TRBV21-1
D gene: NA
clone size: NA
CDR3 DNA: TGTGCCAGCAGCAAGAAGGCGGGAGAACTGTTTTTT
CDR3 protein: CASSKKAGELFF

J gene: TRBJ1-2
V gene: TRBV7-9
D gene: TRBD1
clone size: once
CDR3 DNA: TGTGCCAGCAGTCCCGGACAGGGAACTAACTATGGCTACACCTTC
CDR3 protein: CASSPGQGTNYGYTF

J gene: TRBJ2-7
V gene: TRBV3-1
D gene: TRBD1
clone size: few
CDR3 DNA: TGTGCCAGCAGCCATCCCGGGACAGGTTTGTACGAGCAGTACTTC
CDR3 protein: CASSHPGTGLYEQYF

J gene: TRBJ1-5
V gene: TRBV29-1
D gene: TRBD1
clone size: NA
CDR3 DNA: TGCAGCGCGGTCCCGGGACAGGGGCAGGGCAATCAGCCCCAGCATTTT
CDR3 protein: CSAVPGQGQGNQPQHF

J gene: TRBJ2-3
V gene: TRBV7-8
D gene: NA
clone size: NA
CDR3 DNA: TGTGCCAGCAGCGGAAGAGCGCAGAGCACAGATACGCAGTATTTT
CDR3 protein: CASSGRAQSTDTQYF

J gene: TRBJ2-5
V gene: TRBV28
D gene: NA
clone size: NA
CDR3 DNA: TGTGCCAGCAGTTTCCTCAGAACTGCGAAAGAGACCCAGTACTTC
CDR3 protein: CASSFLRTAKETQYF

J gene: TRBJ2-4
V gene: TRBV7-6
D gene: NA
clone size: NA
CDR3 DNA: TGTGCCAGCAGCTCGGAAGACAGCCAAAACATTCAGTACTTC
CDR3 protein: CASSSEDSQNIQYF

J gene: TRBJ2-1
V gene: TRBV29-1
D gene: TRBD2
clone size: NA
CDR3 DNA: TGCAGCGTTGAGGGCGGGAGCTCCTACAATGAGCAGTTCTTC
CDR3 protein: CSVEGGSSYNEQFF

J gene: TRBJ2-3
V gene: TRBV7-9
D gene: NA
clone size: few
CDR3 DNA: TGTGCCAGCTCGGATACGCAGTATTTT
CDR3 protein: CASSDTQYF

J gene: TRBJ2-2
V gene: TRBV7-9
D gene: NA
clone size: NA
CDR3 DNA: TGTGCCAGCAGCCATGCCCGACAGCTCCCCCTCGGGGAGCTGTTTTTT
CDR3 protein: CASSHARQLPLGELFF

J gene: TRBJ2-3
V gene: TRBV5-1
D gene: NA
clone size: NA
CDR3 DNA: TGCGCCAGCAGTCGAGAACGGGCAGATACGCAGTATTTT
CDR3 protein: CASSRERADTQYF

J gene: TRBJ2-7
V gene: TRBV5-1
D gene: NA
clone size: NA
CDR3 DNA: TGCGCCAGCAGCCCAGGACTCCTCTACGGGGTAGGGGACTACGAGCAGTACTTC
CDR3 protein: CASSPGLLYGVGDYEQYF

J gene: TRBJ2-5
V gene: TRBV3-1
D gene: TRBD2
clone size: NA
CDR3 DNA: TGTGCCAGCAGCCAAGATGGACTAGCGGGAGTATATGAGGTGACCCAGTACTTC
CDR3 protein: CASSQDGLAGVYEVTQYF

J gene: TRBJ1-1
V gene: TRBV2
D gene: TRBD1
clone size: once
CDR3 DNA: TGTGCCCGTTGGGGGGGACAGGGAAACACTGAAGCTTTCTTT
CDR3 protein: CARWGGQGNTEAFF

J gene: TRBJ2-7
V gene: TRBV30
D gene: TRBD2
clone size: NA
CDR3 DNA: TGTGCCGGGCGGCAGAGCGGGAGTCGGTACGAGCAGTACTTC
CDR3 protein: CAGRQSGSRYEQYF

J gene: TRBJ1-4
V gene: TRBV29-1
D gene: NA
clone size: NA
CDR3 DNA: TGCAGCGTTGTCTTTCCCCCCCGGGGAGAAAAACTGTTTTTT
CDR3 protein: CSVVFPPRGEKLFF